One and the same sample provided the 14 T cell receptor beta chains below, sequenced in a study of beta chain features in type 1 diabetes. Every isolated RNA sample was fully reverse transcribed, so sequencing captured expressed TCRB transcripts. Profiling relied on immunoSEQ multiplex PCR, and the TCRdb table lists in-frame clones only, not all of them. Among roughly 370,000 clones listed, approximately 14% were seen once. The sample consisted of naive CD4+ T cells from blood. These receptor sequences come from a man aged 25-45 years in good health.

This clone was seen more than once but under ten times. The chain joins TRBV30 to TRBJ1-5; TRBD1 is a possible D gene (6 bases). Germline V gene sequence: CDR1 GTSNPN, CDR2 SVGIG (reference sequence). The CDR3 runs 15 residues. Trimming removed 1 base from V and 7 bases from J, with 17 bases in between. Here the CDR3 reads CAWSAPRGQWQPQHF. DNA for the CDR3: TGTGCCTGGAGTGCTCCTCGGGGGCAATGGCAGCCCCAGCATTTT. Drawing the rest from reference TRBV30 and TRBJ1-5, the complete variable domain is SQTIHQWPATLVQPVGSPLSLECTVEGTSNPNLYWYRQAAGRGLQLLFYSVGIGQISSEVPQNLSASRPQDRQFILSSKKLLLSDSGFYLCAWSAPRGQWQPQHFGDGTRLSIL.

The chain is built from TRBV7-2 and TRBJ2-1, with D possibly matching TRBD1 (5 bases). This CDR3 is built from 16 residues. The V and J ends lost 0 bases and 0 bases respectively, with 9 bases between them. CDR1 and CDR2 (germline): SGHTA, FQGNSA. As DNA, the CDR3 is TGTGCCAGCAGCTTAGCGATAGGGGACTCCTACAATGAGCAGTTCTTC. Translating gives CASSLAIGDSYNEQFF.

V and J are TRBV5-4 and TRBJ1-1; D not certain. Germline V gene lookup returns CDR1 SGHNT and CDR2 YYREEE (reference sequence). The V and J ends lost 4 bases and 1 base respectively, with 5 bases between them. The CDR3 consists of 12 residues. The CDR3 DNA reads TGTGCCAGCAGCCGGTCGAACACTGAAGCTTTCTTT. Amino acid sequence: CASSRSNTEAFF.

This clone was recorded a few times. Other DNA sequences of this sample code for an identical CDR3. The chain is built from TRBV29-1 and TRBJ1-2; D gene ambiguous. CDR1 and CDR2 from the germline V gene are SQVTM and ANQGSEA. The CDR3 loop spans 11 amino acids. V dropped 1 base and J dropped 7 bases, with 7 bases sitting between them. The CDR3 here is CSVEAGSGYTF. CDR3 DNA sequence: TGCAGCGTTGAAGCGGGTAGTGGCTACACCTTC. Drawing the rest from reference TRBV29-1 and TRBJ1-2, the complete variable domain is SAVISQKPSRDICQRGTSLTIQCQVDSQVTMMFWYRQQPGQSLTLIATANQGSEATYESGFVIDKFPISRPNLTFSTLTVSNMSPEDSSIYLCSVEAGSGYTFGSGTRLTVV.

This chain uses TRBV19 with TRBJ2-3, with D perhaps assigned TRBD1 or TRBD2 (6 bases each). V shed 1 base and J shed 5 bases, with 13 bases lying between them. Germline CDR1 is LNHDA and CDR2 is SQIVND (reference sequence). The CDR3 extends over 15 amino acids. The DNA of the CDR3 is TGTGCCAGTAGTATAGTAGCGGCGACAGGAGATACGCAGTATTTT. It translates to CASSIVAATGDTQYF.

A few counts support this clone. Relative to the germline gene, one junction end is altered; a read error may explain this. The chain has TRBV30 and TRBJ1-1, with unresolved D. There are 10 residues in the CDR3. Per the germline V gene, CDR1 is GTSNPN and CDR2 is SVGIG (reference sequence). CDR3 DNA: TGCTCGGGGAGGTCGACTGAAGCTTTCTTT. Translating gives CSGRSTEAFF.

The chain joins TRBV5-5 to TRBJ2-3, with a tentative D call TRBD1 (5 bases). Between the trimmed V and J ends, which lost 0 bases and 0 bases, there was a span of 8 bases. The CDR3 sequence is 15 residues long. Germline values: CDR1 SGHKS, CDR2 YYEKEE (reference sequence). This CDR3 reads CASSLEGISTDTQYF. The DNA of the CDR3 is TGTGCCAGCAGCTTGGAGGGGATCAGCACAGATACGCAGTATTTT. Supplemented by reference TRBV5-5 and TRBJ2-3, the full variable domain reads DAGVTQSPTHLIKTRGQQVTLRCSPISGHKSVSWYQQVLGQGPQFIFQYYEKEERGRGNFPDRFSARQFPNYSSELNVNALLLGDSALYLCASSLEGISTDTQYFGPGTRLTVL.

In nucleotides, the CDR3 is TGTGCCAGCAGCGTATCCGTTAGCACAGATACGCAGTATTTT. Translation gives CASSVSVSTDTQYF. The chain is built from TRBV9 and TRBJ2-3; no definite D call. With 1 base removed from V and 0 bases from J, the gap between germline ends came to 6 bases. The length of the CDR3 is 14 residues. Germline V gene sequence: CDR1 SGDLS, CDR2 YYNGEE.

This clone was detected only a few times. The V and J genes are TRBV6-1 and TRBJ2-7; D is perhaps TRBD2 (5 bases). Looked up from germline, CDR1 is MNHNS and CDR2 is SASEGT. V lost 11 bases and J 5 bases, leaving 16 bases between the germline ends. CDR3 length: 12 residues. The CDR3 DNA reads TGTGCCGGCAAGGACTTGAGAAACGAGCAGTACGTC. Amino acid sequence: CAGKDLRNEQYV.

V is TRBV29-1 and J is TRBJ2-3; D is perhaps TRBD1 or TRBD2 (5 bases each). Germline lookup yields CDR1 SQVTM and CDR2 ANQGSEA. The V end was cut by 5 bases, the J end by 0 bases, with 15 bases between. The CDR3 loop spans 15 amino acids. Here the CDR3 reads CSVRDGRVSTDTQYF. The DNA of the CDR3 is TGCAGCGTTCGGGACGGAAGGGTCAGCACAGATACGCAGTATTTT.

The V call is TRBV7-8, the J call TRBJ1-4; 9 bases map to TRBD1. The CDR3 runs to 15 residues. Germline V gene lookup returns CDR1 SGHVS and CDR2 FQNEAQ. V gave up 5 bases and J gave up 6 bases; unmatched junction bases: 7. The CDR3 sequence: CASSLLQGADEKLFF. The CDR3, as DNA: TGTGCCAGCAGCCTGCTACAGGGGGCGGATGAAAAACTGTTTTTT. Variable domain in full (rest from reference TRBV7-8 and TRBJ1-4): GAGVSQSPRYKVAKRGQDVALRCDPISGHVSLFWYQQALGQGPEFLTYFQNEAQLDKSGLPSDRFFAERPEGSVSTLKIQRTQQEDSAVYLCASSLLQGADEKLFFGSGTQLSVL.

The genes are TRBV4-3 and TRBJ2-2, with no clear D. CDR1 and CDR2 (germline): LGHNA, YSLEER. The germline V and J ends were trimmed by 4 bases and 2 bases, with 14 bases remaining between them. This CDR3 region has 16 residues. The CDR3 DNA sequence: TGCGCCAGCAGCCCTCAGATACTAACCAACACCGGGGAGCTGTTTTTT. Residues: CASSPQILTNTGELFF.

This clone has just a few counts. The V and J genes are TRBV6-6 and TRBJ2-3, with 13 bases aligning to TRBD2. Germline loops: CDR1 MNHNY, CDR2 SVGAGI (reference sequence). The CDR3 runs 16 residues. V shed 5 bases and J 2 bases; nucleotides not matched to a gene: 4. The CDR3 region is CASSGGLAGATDTQYF. The CDR3 nucleotides read TGTGCCAGCAGTGGTGGACTAGCGGGGGCCACAGATACGCAGTATTTT.

The chain joins TRBV7-2 to TRBJ1-2, with no clear D. Germline-derived CDR1 and CDR2 are SGHTA and FQGNSA. This CDR3 has 13 amino acids. Trimming pared 0 bases from V and 8 bases from J, leaving 10 bases between. CDR3 sequence: CASSLAPEGGYTF. The CDR3 DNA sequence: TGTGCCAGCAGCTTAGCCCCCGAGGGCGGCTACACCTTC.